This entry describes one T cell receptor (beta chain). The data derive from a study of shared clonotypes between healthy human individuals. Germline values: CDR1 MDHEN, CDR2 SYDVKM. V lost 3 bases, J lost 4 bases, and 16 bases lay in between. The CDR3 is made up of 16 amino acids. Profiling relied on immunoSEQ multiplex PCR, and the TCRdb table lists in-frame clones only, not all of them. The table records 2.3 million or so clones, 85% to 95% of them present only once. Sequenced material: naive CD4+ T cells from PBMCs. Stated subset: CD45RA+ positively selected. This chain joins TRBV28 and TRBJ1-5, with D perhaps TRBD1 (6 bases). This clonotype was obtained from a man aged 18-30 years in good health. Some clones in this sample may be carry-over from other donors' samples. The CDR3 nucleotides read TGTGCCAGCAGTTTGGCGGGGGCCTCGTTTAATCAGCCCCAGCATTTT. Translating it yields CASSLAGASFNQPQHF.